The source of this TCR beta chain is a study of T cell repertoires in cytomegalovirus infection. At the level of the study: Public TCR beta signatures were indicative of both CMV infection and a matching HLA type. Study results and limitations: HLA-C-restricted CMV-specific TCR beta clonotypes prevailed in the ex vivo response. People with CMV and the relevant HLA were identified by cumulative public TCR beta family frequency.

Trimming cost V 5 bases and J 0 bases, with 8 bases left between them. Germline V gene lookup returns CDR1 SGHVS and CDR2 FQNEAQ. This CDR3 contains 13 residues. Of note for this clonotype: Its antigen is currently unknown.

TCRdb processed the reads anew with MiXCR; each CDR3 protein has one entry. The profile shows approximately 490,000 distinct CDR3 sequences, approximately 11% of them singletons. The chain is built from TRBV7-8 and TRBJ2-7; D gene uncertain. The sequenced sample consisted of PBMCs. The TCR was taken from a human donor in good health (CMV status not recorded). Some clones in this sample may be carry-over from other donors' samples. CDR3 sequence: CASSASSSYEQYF. The CDR3 DNA reads TGTGCCAGCAGCGCCTCTAGCTCCTACGAGCAGTACTTC.